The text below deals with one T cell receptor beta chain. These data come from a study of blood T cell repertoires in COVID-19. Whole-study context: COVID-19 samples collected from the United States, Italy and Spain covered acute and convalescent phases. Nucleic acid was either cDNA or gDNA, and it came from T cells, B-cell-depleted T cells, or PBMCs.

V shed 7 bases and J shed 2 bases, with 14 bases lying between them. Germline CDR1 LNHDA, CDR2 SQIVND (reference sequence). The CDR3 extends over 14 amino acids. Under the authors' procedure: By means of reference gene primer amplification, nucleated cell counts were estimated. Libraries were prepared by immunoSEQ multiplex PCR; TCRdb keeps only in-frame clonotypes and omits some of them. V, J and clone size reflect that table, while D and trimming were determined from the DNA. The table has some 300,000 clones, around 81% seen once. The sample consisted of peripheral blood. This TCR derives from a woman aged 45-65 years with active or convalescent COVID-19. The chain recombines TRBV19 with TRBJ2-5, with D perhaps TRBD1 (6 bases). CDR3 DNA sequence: TGTGCCAGTACCGACCCGGGACAACAAGAGACCCAGTACTTC. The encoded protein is CASTDPGQQETQYF.